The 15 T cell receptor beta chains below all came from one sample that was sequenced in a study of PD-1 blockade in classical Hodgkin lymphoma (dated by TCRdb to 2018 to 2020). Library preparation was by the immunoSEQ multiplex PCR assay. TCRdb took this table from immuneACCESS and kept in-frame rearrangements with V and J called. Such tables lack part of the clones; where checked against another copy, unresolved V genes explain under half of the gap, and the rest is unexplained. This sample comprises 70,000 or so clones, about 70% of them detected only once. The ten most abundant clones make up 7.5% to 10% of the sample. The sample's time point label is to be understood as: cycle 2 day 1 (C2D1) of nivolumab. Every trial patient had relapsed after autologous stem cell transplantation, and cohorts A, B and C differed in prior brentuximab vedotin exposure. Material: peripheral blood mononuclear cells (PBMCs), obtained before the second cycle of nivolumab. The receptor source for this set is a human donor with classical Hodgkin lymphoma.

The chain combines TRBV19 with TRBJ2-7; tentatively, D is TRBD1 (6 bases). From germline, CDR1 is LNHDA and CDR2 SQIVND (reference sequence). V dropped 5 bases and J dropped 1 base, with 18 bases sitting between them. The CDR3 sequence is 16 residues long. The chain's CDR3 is CASSASGTGRSYEQYF. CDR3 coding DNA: TGTGCCAGTAGTGCCTCCGGTACAGGGCGTTCCTACGAGCAGTACTTC.

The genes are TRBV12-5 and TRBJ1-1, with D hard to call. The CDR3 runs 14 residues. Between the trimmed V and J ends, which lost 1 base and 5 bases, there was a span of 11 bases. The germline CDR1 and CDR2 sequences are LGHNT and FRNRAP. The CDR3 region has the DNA TGTGCTAGTGGTTTGGCCGGGATAGCGACTGAAGCTTTCTTT. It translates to CASGLAGIATEAFF.

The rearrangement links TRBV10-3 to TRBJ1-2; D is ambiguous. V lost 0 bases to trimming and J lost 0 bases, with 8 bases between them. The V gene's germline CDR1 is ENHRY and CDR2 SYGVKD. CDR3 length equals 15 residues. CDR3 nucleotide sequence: TGTGCCATCAGTGAGTCGTCAGTTCCTAACTATGGCTACACCTTC. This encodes CAISESSVPNYGYTF.

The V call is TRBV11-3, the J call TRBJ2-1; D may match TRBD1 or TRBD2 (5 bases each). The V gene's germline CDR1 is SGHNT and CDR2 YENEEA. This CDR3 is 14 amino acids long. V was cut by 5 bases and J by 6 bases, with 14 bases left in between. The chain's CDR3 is CASSPRGNANEQFF. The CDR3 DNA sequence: TGTGCCAGCAGCCCACGGGGCAATGCCAATGAGCAGTTCTTC.

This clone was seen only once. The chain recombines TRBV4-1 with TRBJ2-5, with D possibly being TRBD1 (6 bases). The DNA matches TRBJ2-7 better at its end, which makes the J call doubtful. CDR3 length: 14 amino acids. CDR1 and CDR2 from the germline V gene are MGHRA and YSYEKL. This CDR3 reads CASSVDRSPYEQYF. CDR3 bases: TGCGCCAGCAGCGTCGACAGGTCCCCCTACGAGCAGTACTTC.

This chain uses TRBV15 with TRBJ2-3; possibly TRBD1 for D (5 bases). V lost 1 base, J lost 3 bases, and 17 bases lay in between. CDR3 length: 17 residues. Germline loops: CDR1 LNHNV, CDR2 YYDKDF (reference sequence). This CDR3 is CATSRAILSRVTDTQYF. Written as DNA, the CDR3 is TGTGCCACCAGCAGAGCCATCCTTAGCAGGGTTACAGATACGCAGTATTTT.

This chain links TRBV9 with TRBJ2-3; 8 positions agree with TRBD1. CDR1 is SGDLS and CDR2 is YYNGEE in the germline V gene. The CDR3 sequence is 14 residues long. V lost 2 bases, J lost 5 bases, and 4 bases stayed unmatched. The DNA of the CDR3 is TGTGCCAGCAGCGTTTCAGGGGGCTTAGATACGCAGTATTTT. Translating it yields CASSVSGGLDTQYF.

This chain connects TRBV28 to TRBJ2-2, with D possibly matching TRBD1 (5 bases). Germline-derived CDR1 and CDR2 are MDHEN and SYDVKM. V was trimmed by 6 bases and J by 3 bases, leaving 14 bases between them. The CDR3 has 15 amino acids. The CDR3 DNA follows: TGTGCCAGCAGCCTGAGACAGACTGACACCGGGGAGCTGTTTTTT. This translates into CASSLRQTDTGELFF.

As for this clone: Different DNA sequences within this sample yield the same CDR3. CDR3 region: CASSLRGYGYTF. The CDR3 DNA sequence: TGTGCCAGCAGTTTGAGGGGGTATGGCTACACCTTC. The V call is TRBV28, the J call TRBJ1-2; tentative D call: TRBD1 (6 bases). The V gene's germline CDR1 is MDHEN and CDR2 SYDVKM. V gave up 3 bases and J gave up 5 bases, with 7 bases separating them. The CDR3 covers 12 residues.

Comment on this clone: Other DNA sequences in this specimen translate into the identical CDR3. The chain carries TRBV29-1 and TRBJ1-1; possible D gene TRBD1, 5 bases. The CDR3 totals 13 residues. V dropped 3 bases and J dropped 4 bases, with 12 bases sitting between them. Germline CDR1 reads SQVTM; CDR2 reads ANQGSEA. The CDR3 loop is CSVEGQGGTEAFF. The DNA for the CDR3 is TGCAGCGTTGAGGGGCAGGGAGGCACTGAAGCTTTCTTT.

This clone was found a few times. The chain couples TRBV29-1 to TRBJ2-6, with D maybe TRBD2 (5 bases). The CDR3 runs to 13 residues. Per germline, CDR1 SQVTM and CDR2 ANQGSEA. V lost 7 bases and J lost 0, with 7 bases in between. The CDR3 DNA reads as TGCAGCGCCCGGGGCTCTGGGGCCAACGTCCTGACTTTC. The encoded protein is CSARGSGANVLTF.

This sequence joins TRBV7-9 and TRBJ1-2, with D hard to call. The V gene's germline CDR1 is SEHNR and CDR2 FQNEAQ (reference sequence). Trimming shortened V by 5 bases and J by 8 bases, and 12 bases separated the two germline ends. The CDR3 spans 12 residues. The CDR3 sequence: CASSRGGGGYTF. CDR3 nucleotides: TGTGCCAGCAGCCGCGGAGGCGGCGGCTACACCTTC.

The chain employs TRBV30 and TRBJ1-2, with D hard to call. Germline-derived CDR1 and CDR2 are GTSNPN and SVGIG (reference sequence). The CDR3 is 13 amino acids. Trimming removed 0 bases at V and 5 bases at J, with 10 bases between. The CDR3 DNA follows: TGTGCCTGGAGTGTAATGGGGATATATGGCTACACCTTC. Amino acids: CAWSVMGIYGYTF. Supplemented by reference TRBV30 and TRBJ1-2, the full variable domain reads SQTIHQWPATLVQPVGSPLSLECTVEGTSNPNLYWYRQAAGRGLQLLFYSVGIGQISSEVPQNLSASRPQDRQFILSSKKLLLSDSGFYLCAWSVMGIYGYTFGSGTRLTVV.

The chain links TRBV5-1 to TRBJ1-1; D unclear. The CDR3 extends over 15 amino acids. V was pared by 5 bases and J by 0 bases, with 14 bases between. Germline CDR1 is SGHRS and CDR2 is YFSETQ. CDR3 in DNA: TGCGCCAGCAGAAGGGAGTGGCGGATGAACACTGAAGCTTTCTTT. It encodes CASRREWRMNTEAFF. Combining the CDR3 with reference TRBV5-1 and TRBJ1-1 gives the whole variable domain KAGVTQTPRYLIKTRGQQVTLSCSPISGHRSVSWYQQTPGQGLQFLFEYFSETQRNKGNFPGRFSGRQFSNSRSEMNVSTLELGDSALYLCASRREWRMNTEAFFGQGTRLTVV.

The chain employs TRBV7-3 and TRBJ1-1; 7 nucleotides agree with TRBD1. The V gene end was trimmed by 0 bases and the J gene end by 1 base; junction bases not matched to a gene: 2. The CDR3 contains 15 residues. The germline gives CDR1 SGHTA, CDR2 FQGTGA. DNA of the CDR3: TGTGCCAGCAGCTTAACCCCAGGGGGGAACACTGAAGCTTTCTTT. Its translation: CASSLTPGGNTEAFF.